This record looks at one T cell receptor (beta chain) sequence and its context. Its antigen is unknown. This CDR3 spans 14 amino acids. With 3 bases removed from V and 5 bases from J, the gap between germline ends came to 10 bases. CDR1 is MNHNS and CDR2 is SASEGT in the germline V gene. In the PCR, 60 Vbeta and 13 Jbeta primers were used. The repertoire was sequenced with immunoSEQ multiplex PCR; TCRdb's copy has only in-frame clones and lacks some. Among around 95,000 clones listed, about 74% were seen once. The source of the sample is a study of cytomegalovirus exposure and HLA in healthy donors. Study-wide points: Some V segments (TRBV6-2 and TRBV6-3 among them) were excluded as indistinguishable. Researchers counted around 180 TCR beta chains as cytomegalovirus-associated.

The sequenced material came from PBMCs. The clonotype was recovered from a male donor in good health and CMV-seronegative. J is TRBJ1-4 and V is TRBV6-1, with a weak D call TRBD1 (5 bases). Here the CDR3 DNA reads TGTGCCAGCAGTGAGACAGCACTGAATGAAAAACTGTTTTTT. Residues: CASSETALNEKLFF.